This TCR beta chain was obtained from a study of control samples from healthy donors and cancer patients. The data were produced by immunoSEQ multiplex PCR, yet TCRdb's version contains in-frame clones alone and is incomplete. The sample has about 160,000 clones; about 90% are singletons. Trimming stripped 10 bases from V and 4 bases from J, with 13 bases between. CDR3 length: 12 amino acids. The V gene's germline CDR1 is MDHEN and CDR2 SYDVKM. What was sequenced was blood. The rearrangement links TRBV28 to TRBJ1-2; D may be TRBD1 (5 bases). The clonotype comes from a man aged 25-40 years in good health. Here the CDR3 reads CATQTVPYGYTF. The CDR3 DNA reads TGTGCCACCCAGACAGTTCCCTATGGCTACACCTTC.